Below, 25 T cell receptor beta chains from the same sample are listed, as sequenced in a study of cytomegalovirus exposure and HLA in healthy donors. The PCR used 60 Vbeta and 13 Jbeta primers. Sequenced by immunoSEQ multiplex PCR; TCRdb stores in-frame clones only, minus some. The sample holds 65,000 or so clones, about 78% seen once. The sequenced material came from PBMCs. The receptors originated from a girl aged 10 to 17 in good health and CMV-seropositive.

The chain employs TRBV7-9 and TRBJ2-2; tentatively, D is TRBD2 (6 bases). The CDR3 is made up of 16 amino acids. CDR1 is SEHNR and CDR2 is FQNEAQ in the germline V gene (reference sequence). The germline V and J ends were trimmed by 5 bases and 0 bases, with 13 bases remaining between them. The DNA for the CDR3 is TGTGCCAGCAGCCAAGCGCGGGGCACGAACACCGGGGAGCTGTTTTTT. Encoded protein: CASSQARGTNTGELFF.

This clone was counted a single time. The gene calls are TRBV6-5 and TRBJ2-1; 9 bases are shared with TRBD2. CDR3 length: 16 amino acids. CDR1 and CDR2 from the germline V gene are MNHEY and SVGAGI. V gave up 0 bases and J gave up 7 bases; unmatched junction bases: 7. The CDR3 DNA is TGTGCCAGCAGTTACTCTCCGCGGGAGGGTGGGAATGAGCAGTTCTTC. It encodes CASSYSPREGGNEQFF.

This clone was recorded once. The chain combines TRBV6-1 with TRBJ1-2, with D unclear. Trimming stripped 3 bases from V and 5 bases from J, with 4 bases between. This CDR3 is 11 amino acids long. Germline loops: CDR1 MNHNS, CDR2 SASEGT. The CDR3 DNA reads TGTGCCAGCAGTGACCGTTATGGCTACACCTTC. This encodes CASSDRYGYTF.

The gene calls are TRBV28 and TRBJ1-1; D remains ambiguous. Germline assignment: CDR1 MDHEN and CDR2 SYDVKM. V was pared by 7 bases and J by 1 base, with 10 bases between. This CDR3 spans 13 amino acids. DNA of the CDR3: TGTGCCAGCACCGGAGTTGCGAACACTGAAGCTTTCTTT. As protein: CASTGVANTEAFF.

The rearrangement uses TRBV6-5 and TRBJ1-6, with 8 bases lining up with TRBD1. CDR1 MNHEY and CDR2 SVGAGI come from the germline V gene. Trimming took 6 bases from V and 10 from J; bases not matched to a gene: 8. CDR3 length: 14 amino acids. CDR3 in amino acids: CASSRGQANSPLHF. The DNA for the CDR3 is TGTGCCAGCAGCCGGGGACAGGCTAACTCACCCCTCCACTTT.

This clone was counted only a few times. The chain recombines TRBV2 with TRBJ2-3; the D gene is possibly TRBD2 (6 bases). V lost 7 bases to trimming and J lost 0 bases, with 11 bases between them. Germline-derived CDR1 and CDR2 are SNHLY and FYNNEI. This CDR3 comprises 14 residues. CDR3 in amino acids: CASIGDLSTDTQYF. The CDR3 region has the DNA TGTGCCAGCATCGGGGACTTAAGCACAGATACGCAGTATTTT.

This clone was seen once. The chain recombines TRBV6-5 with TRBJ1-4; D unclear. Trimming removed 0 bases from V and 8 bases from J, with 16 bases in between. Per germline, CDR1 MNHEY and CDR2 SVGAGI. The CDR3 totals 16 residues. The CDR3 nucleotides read TGTGCCAGCAGTTACTCGATTACTCCAGGTCGCGAAAAACTGTTTTTT. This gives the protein CASSYSITPGREKLFF.

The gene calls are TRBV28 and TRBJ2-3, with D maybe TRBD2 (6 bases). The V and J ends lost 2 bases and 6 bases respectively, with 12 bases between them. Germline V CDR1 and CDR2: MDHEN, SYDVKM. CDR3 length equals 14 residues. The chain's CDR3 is CASSLVSGVDTQYF. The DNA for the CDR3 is TGTGCCAGCAGTTTAGTTAGCGGAGTCGATACGCAGTATTTT.

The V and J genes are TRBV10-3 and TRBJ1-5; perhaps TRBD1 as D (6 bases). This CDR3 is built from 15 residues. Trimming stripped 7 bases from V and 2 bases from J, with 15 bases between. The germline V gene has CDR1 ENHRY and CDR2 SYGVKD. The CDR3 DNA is TGTGCCATCAAAAGGTATCGGACAGGCAATCAGCCCCAGCATTTT. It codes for CAIKRYRTGNQPQHF.

The CDR3 DNA reads as TGTGCCTGGAGTGGAACCCCAACTGCCCAATTTAAGTACGAGCAGTACTTC. As protein: CAWSGTPTAQFKYEQYF. This rearrangement joins TRBV30 to TRBJ2-7; no clear D. The CDR3 is 17 residues long. Germline assignment: CDR1 GTSNPN and CDR2 SVGIG (reference sequence). V lost 1 base to trimming and J lost 4 bases, with 23 bases between them.

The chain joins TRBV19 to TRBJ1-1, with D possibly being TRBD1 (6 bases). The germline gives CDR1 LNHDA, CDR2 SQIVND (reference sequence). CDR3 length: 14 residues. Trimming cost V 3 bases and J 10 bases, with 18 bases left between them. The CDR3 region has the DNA TGTGCCAGTAGTATTCTCACAGGGACGTGGGGAGCTTTCTTT. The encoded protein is CASSILTGTWGAFF.

CDR3 DNA: TGCAGCGTACCGGGACAGGTTTTCGATACGCAGTATTTT. Translated, it gives CSVPGQVFDTQYF. The genes are TRBV29-1 and TRBJ2-3; 8 nucleotides agree with TRBD1. With 6 bases clipped from V and 6 bases from J, the junction kept 8 bases outside the gene matches. Germline CDR1 reads SQVTM; CDR2 reads ANQGSEA. The CDR3 is made up of 13 amino acids.

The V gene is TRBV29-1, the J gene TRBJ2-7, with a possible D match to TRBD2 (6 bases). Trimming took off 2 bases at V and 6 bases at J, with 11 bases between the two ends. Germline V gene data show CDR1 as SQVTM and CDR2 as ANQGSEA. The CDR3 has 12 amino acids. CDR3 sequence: CSVEWDSPEQYF. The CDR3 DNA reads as TGCAGCGTTGAATGGGACTCACCCGAGCAGTACTTC.

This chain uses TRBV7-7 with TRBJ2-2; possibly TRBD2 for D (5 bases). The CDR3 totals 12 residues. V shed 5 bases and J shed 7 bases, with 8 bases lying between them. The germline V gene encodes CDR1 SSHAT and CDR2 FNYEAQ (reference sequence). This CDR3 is CASSHGDGELFF. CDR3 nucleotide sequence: TGTGCCAGCAGCCACGGGGACGGGGAGCTGTTTTTT. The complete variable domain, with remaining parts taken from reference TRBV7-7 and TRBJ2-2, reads GAGVSQSPRYKVTKRGQDVTLRCDPISSHATLYWYQQALGQGPEFLTYFNYEAQPDKSGLPSDRFSAERPEGSISTLTIQRTEQRDSAMYRCASSHGDGELFFGEGSRLTVL.

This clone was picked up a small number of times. The CDR3 loop reads CASSPGQGSYNSPLHF. For the CDR3, the DNA is TGTGCCAGCAGCCCTGGACAGGGGTCCTATAATTCACCCCTCCACTTT. The rearrangement links TRBV7-9 to TRBJ1-6; 9 bases are shared with TRBD1. The germline V gene has CDR1 SEHNR and CDR2 FQNEAQ (reference sequence). V shed 5 bases, J shed 1 base, and the junction held 3 bases outside the gene matches. This CDR3 contains 16 residues.

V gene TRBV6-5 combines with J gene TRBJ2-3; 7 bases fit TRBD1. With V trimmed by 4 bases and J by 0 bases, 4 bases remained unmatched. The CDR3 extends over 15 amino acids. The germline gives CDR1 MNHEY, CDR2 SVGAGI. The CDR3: CASSSWGQSTDTQYF. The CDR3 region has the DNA TGTGCCAGCAGTTCCTGGGGACAGAGCACAGATACGCAGTATTTT.

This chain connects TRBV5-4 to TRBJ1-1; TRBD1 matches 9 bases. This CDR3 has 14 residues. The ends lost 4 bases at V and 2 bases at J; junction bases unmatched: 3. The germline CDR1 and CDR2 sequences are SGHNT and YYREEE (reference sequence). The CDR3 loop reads CASSTGQGNTEAFF. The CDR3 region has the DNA TGTGCCAGCAGCACGGGACAGGGTAACACTGAAGCTTTCTTT. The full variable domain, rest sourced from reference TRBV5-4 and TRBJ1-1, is ETGVTQSPTHLIKTRGQQVTLRCSSQSGHNTVSWYQQALGQGPQFIFQYYREEENGRGNFPPRFSGLQFPNYSSELNVNALELDDSALYLCASSTGQGNTEAFFGQGTRLTVV.

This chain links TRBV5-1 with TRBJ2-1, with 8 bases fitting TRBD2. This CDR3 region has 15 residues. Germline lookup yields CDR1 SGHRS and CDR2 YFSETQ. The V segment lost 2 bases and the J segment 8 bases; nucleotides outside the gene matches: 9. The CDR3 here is CASSFETGGQYEQFF. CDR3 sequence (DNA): TGCGCCAGCAGCTTTGAAACGGGGGGGCAGTATGAGCAGTTCTTC.

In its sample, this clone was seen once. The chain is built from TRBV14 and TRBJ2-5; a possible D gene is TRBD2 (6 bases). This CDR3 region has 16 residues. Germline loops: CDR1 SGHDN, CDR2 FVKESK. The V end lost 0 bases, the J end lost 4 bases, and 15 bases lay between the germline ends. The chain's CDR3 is CASSQEPPGDLETQYF. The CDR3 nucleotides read TGTGCCAGCAGCCAAGAACCGCCCGGGGACTTAGAGACCCAGTACTTC. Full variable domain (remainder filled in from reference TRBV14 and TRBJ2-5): EAGVTQFPSHSVIEKGQTVTLRCDPISGHDNLYWYRRVMGKEIKFLLHFVKESKQDESGMPNNRFLAERTGGTYSTLKVQPAELEDSGVYFCASSQEPPGDLETQYFGPGTRLLVL.

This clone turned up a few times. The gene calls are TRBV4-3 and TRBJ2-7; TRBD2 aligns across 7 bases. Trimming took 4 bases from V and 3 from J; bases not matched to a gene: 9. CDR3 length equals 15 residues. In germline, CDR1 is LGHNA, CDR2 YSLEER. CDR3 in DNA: TGCGCCAGCAGCCCCGGGAGAGCGGGACGCTACGAGCAGTACTTC. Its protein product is CASSPGRAGRYEQYF.

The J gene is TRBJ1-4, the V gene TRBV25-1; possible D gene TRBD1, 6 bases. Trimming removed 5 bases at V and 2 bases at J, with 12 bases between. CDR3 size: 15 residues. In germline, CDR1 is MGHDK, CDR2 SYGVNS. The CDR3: CASSLAGATNEKLFF. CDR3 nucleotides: TGTGCCAGCAGTTTAGCAGGGGCTACTAATGAAAAACTGTTTTTT.

This chain's CDR3 is CASSQERGNIQYF. In DNA form, the CDR3 reads TGCGCCAGCAGCCAAGAGAGGGGGAACATTCAGTACTTC. The chain joins TRBV4-1 to TRBJ2-4, with TRBD1 as a possible D gene (6 bases). Looked up from germline, CDR1 is MGHRA and CDR2 is YSYEKL. V was pared by 0 bases and J by 7 bases, with 7 bases between. The CDR3 has 13 amino acids.

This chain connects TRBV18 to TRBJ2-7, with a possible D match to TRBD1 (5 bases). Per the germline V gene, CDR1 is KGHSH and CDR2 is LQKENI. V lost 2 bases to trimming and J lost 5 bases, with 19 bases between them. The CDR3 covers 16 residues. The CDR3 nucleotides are TGTGCCAGCTCACCAGGGGCGGAGAAGGCCCCTGACGAGCAGTACTTC. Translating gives CASSPGAEKAPDEQYF.

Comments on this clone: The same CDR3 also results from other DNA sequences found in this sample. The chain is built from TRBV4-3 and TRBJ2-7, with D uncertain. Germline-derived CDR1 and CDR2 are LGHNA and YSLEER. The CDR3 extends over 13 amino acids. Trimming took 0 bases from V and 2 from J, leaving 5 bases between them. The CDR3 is CASSQDRAYEQYF. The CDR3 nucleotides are TGCGCCAGCAGCCAAGACCGGGCCTACGAGCAGTACTTC.

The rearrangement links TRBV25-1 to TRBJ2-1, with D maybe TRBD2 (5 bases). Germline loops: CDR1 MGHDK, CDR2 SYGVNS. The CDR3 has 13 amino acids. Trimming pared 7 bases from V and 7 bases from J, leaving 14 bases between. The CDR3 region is CASKAGLGNEQFF. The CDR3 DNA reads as TGTGCCAGCAAGGCGGGTCTGGGGAATGAGCAGTTCTTC.